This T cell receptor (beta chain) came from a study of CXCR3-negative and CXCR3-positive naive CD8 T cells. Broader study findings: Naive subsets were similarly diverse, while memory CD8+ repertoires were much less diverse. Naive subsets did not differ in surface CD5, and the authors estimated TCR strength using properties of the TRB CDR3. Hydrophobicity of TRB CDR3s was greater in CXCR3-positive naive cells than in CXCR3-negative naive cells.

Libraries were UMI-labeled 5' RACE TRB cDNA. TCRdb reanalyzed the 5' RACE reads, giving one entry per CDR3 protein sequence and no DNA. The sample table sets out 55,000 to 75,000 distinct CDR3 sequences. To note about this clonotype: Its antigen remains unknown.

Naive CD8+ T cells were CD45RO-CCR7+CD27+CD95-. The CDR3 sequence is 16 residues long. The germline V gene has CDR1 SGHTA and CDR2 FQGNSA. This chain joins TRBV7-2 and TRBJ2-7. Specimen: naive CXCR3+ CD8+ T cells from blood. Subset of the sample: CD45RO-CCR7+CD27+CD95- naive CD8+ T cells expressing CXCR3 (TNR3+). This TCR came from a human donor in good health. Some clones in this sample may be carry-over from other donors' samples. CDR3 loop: CASSLAAISLSYEQYF.